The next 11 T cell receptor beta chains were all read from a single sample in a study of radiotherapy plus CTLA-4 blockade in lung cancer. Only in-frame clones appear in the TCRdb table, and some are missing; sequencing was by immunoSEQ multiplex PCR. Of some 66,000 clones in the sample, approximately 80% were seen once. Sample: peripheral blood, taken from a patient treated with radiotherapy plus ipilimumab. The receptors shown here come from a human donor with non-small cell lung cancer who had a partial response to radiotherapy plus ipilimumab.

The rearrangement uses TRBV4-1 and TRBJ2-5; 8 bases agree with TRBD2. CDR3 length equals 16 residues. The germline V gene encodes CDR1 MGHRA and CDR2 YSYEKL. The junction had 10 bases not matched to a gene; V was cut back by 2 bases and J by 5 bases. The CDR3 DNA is TGCGCCAGCAGCCAACGGATCGGGAGGGACGGTGAGACCCAGTACTTC. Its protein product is CASSQRIGRDGETQYF.

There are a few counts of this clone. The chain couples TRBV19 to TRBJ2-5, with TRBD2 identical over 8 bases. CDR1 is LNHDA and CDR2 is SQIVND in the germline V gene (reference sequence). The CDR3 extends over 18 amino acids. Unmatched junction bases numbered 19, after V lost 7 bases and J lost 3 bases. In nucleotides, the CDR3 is TGTGCCAGTACCAGGACGGGATTTGGTAGCGGGATGAAAGAGACCCAGTACTTC. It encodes CASTRTGFGSGMKETQYF.

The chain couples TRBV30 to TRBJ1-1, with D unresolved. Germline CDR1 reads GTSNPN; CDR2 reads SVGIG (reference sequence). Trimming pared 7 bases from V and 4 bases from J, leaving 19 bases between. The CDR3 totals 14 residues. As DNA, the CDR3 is TGTGCCTCACATCCCCCCTCGGGAGGCACTGAAGCTTTCTTT. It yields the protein CASHPPSGGTEAFF.

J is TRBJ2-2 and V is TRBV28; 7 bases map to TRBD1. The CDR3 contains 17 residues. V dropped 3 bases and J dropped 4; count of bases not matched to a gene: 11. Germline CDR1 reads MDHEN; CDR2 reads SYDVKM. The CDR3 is CASSLFGTETGTGELFF. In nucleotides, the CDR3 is TGTGCCAGCAGTTTGTTTGGGACAGAGACGGGCACCGGGGAGCTGTTTTTT.

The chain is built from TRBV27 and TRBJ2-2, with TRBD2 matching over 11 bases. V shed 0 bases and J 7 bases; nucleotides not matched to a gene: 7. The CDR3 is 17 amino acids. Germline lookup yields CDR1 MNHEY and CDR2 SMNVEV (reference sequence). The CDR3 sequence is CASSLSSGRALGGELFF. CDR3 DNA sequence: TGTGCCAGCAGTTTATCTAGCGGGAGGGCCTTGGGCGGGGAGCTGTTTTTT.

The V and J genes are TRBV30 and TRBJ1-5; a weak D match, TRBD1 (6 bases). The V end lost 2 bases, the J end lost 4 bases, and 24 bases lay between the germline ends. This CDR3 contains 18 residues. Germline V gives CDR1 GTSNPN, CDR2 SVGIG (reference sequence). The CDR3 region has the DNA TGTGCCTGGAGTTCTCCCCCAGGGGTTCTGGGGGATAATCAGCCCCAGCATTTT. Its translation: CAWSSPPGVLGDNQPQHF.

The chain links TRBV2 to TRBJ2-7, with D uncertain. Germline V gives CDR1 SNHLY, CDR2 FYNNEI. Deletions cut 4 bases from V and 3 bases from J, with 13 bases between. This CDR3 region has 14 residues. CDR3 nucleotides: TGTGCCAGCAGTGCCCCCAGTACCTTCTACGAGCAGTACTTC. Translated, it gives CASSAPSTFYEQYF.

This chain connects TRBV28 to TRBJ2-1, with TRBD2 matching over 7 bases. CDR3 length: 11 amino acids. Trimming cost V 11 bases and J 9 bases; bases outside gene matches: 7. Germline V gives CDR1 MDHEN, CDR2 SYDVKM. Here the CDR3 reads CALAERGEQFF. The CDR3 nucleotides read TGTGCCCTAGCGGAACGGGGTGAGCAGTTCTTC.

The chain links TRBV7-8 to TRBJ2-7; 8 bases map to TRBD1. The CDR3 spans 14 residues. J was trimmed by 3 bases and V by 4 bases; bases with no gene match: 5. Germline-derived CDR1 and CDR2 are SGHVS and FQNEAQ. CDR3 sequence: CASSYRQGSYEQYF. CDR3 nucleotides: TGTGCCAGCAGCTACAGACAGGGGAGCTACGAGCAGTACTTC.

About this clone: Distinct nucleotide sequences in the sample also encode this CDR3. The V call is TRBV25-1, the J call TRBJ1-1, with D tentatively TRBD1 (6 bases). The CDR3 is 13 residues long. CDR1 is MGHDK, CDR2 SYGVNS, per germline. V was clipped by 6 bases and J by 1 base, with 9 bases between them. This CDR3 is CASSRGQNTEAFF. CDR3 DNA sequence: TGTGCCAGCAGCAGGGGCCAGAACACTGAAGCTTTCTTT.

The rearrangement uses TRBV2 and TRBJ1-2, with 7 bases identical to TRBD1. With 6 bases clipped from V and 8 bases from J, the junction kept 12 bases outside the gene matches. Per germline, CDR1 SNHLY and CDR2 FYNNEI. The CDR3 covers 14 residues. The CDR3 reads CASRTGTDTYGYTF. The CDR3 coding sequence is TGTGCCAGCAGGACCGGGACAGATACCTACGGCTACACCTTC.